The 23 T cell receptor beta chains given below trace back to one sample, sequenced in a study of cytomegalovirus exposure and HLA in healthy donors. PCR amplification relied on 60 Vbeta primers (plus 13 Jbeta primers). The repertoire was sequenced with immunoSEQ multiplex PCR; TCRdb's copy has only in-frame clones and lacks some. The table lists over 35,000 clones, 50% to 75% of them singletons. Sequences were obtained from PBMCs. These receptors came from a human donor in good health.

The chain carries TRBV7-2 and TRBJ1-5, with 8 nucleotides matching TRBD1. Looked up from germline, CDR1 is SGHTA and CDR2 is FQGNSA. Trimming cost V 2 bases and J 6 bases; bases outside gene matches: 9. CDR3 length: 16 amino acids. The CDR3 DNA follows: TGTGCCAGCAGCTTAATGCCGGCAGGGGGCGGTCAGCCCCAGCATTTT. Protein sequence: CASSLMPAGGGQPQHF.

The gene calls are TRBV11-2 and TRBJ2-3; TRBD1 might be the D (6 bases). The CDR3 has 15 residues. The germline V and J ends were trimmed by 5 bases and 2 bases, with 14 bases remaining between them. Looked up from germline, CDR1 is SGHAT and CDR2 is FQNNGV. The CDR3 region is CASSRTGQHTDTQYF. In nucleotides, the CDR3 is TGTGCCAGCAGCCGTACAGGGCAACACACAGATACGCAGTATTTT.

The chain combines TRBV28 with TRBJ1-5, with TRBD1 matching over 10 bases. The CDR3 runs to 17 residues. Unmatched junction bases numbered 11, after V lost 7 bases and J lost 2 bases. Germline V gene data show CDR1 as MDHEN and CDR2 as SYDVKM. This chain's CDR3 is CASTPGQGREGNQPQHF. The CDR3 DNA reads as TGTGCCAGCACCCCGGGACAGGGGAGAGAGGGCAATCAGCCCCAGCATTTT.

CDR3 nucleotides: TGTGCCAGCAGCCGGACGGGGAGGTATGGCTACACCTTC. Protein sequence: CASSRTGRYGYTF. The V and J genes are TRBV14 and TRBJ1-2; D call uncertain. Trimming shortened V by 4 bases and J by 5 bases, and 11 bases separated the two germline ends. The CDR3 length is 13 residues. CDR1 is SGHDN and CDR2 is FVKESK in the germline V gene.

This chain uses TRBV30 with TRBJ1-5; D may be TRBD1 (5 bases). Germline CDR1 and CDR2: GTSNPN and SVGIG (reference sequence). The CDR3 totals 14 residues. V shed 4 bases and J shed 6 bases, with 16 bases lying between them. The CDR3 sequence: CAWNNQGTSQPQHF. The CDR3 DNA sequence: TGTGCCTGGAATAACCAGGGTACGTCTCAGCCCCAGCATTTT.

The chain couples TRBV18 to TRBJ2-5, with TRBD1 matching over 7 bases. The germline V gene encodes CDR1 KGHSH and CDR2 LQKENI. There are 16 residues in the CDR3. V was pared by 3 bases and J by 5 bases, with 12 bases of the junction left unmatched. The CDR3 coding sequence is TGTGCCAGCTCACCTGGGGCAAATAGGGGGCAGGAGACCCAGTACTTC. It is translated as CASSPGANRGQETQYF.

The chain is built from TRBV14 and TRBJ2-5; 13 bases map to TRBD2. V trimming: 6 bases; J trimming: 5 bases; junction bases outside the gene matches: 6. There are 15 residues in the CDR3. Germline-derived CDR1 and CDR2 are SGHDN and FVKESK. The CDR3 DNA reads TGTGCCAGCAGTCGGACTAGCGGGGGTCGGGAGACCCAGTACTTC. It codes for CASSRTSGGRETQYF.

The DNA for the CDR3 is TGTGCCAGCAGCCCGGCTGGCAGGGCACAGCCCCAGCATTTT. This sequence encodes CASSPAGRAQPQHF. This chain links TRBV7-2 with TRBJ1-5; tentative D call: TRBD1 (5 bases). CDR3 length equals 14 residues. Germline CDR1 SGHTA, CDR2 FQGNSA. The V gene lost 5 bases and the J gene lost 7 bases, with 15 bases spanning the gap.

A few counts support this clone. V gene TRBV4-3 combines with J gene TRBJ2-1; TRBD2 aligns across 10 bases. The CDR3 is made up of 18 amino acids. After removal of 4 bases from V and 6 bases from J, the junction contained 15 bases not matched to a gene. Germline CDR1 reads LGHNA; CDR2 reads YSLEER. The CDR3 DNA reads TGCGCCAGCAGCCCTACTACCTTAGCGGGGGGCGGAGGCAATGAGCAGTTCTTC. It codes for CASSPTTLAGGGGNEQFF.

The V call is TRBV25-1, the J call TRBJ1-2; D might be TRBD1 (5 bases). CDR3 length: 13 amino acids. CDR1 and CDR2 from the germline V gene are MGHDK and SYGVNS. V was trimmed by 1 base and J by 7 bases, leaving 10 bases between them. CDR3 amino acids: CASSELRQSGYTF. CDR3 nucleotides: TGTGCCAGCAGTGAATTACGACAGAGTGGCTACACCTTC.

The CDR3 here is CASSPRGGTFPSDTQYF. The CDR3 bases are TGCGCCAGCAGCCCCCGGGGGGGGACTTTTCCGTCAGATACGCAGTATTTT. The chain carries TRBV4-1 and TRBJ2-3; 8 bases are a match to TRBD2. V gave up 4 bases and J gave up 4 bases; unmatched junction bases: 13. Germline lookup yields CDR1 MGHRA and CDR2 YSYEKL. The CDR3 is made up of 17 amino acids.

This chain connects TRBV5-4 to TRBJ2-6, with D perhaps matching TRBD2 (6 bases). Trimming took 4 bases from V and 4 from J, leaving 18 bases between them. Germline V CDR1 and CDR2: SGHNT, YYREEE (reference sequence). The CDR3 extends over 17 amino acids. The CDR3 DNA follows: TGTGCCAGCAGCCACCAGGGAGGAGGGGCGGGGGCCAACGTCCTGACTTTC. As protein: CASSHQGGGAGANVLTF.

This clone was observed a handful of times. The V gene is TRBV7-9, the J gene TRBJ1-1; 8 bases map to TRBD1. V gave up 6 bases and J gave up 4 bases; unmatched junction bases: 4. Looked up from germline, CDR1 is SEHNR and CDR2 is FQNEAQ (reference sequence). CDR3 length: 13 amino acids. CDR3 in DNA: TGTGCCAGCAGGCCGGACAGGGCCACTGAAGCTTTCTTT. Encoded protein: CASRPDRATEAFF.

The J gene is TRBJ1-2, the V gene TRBV29-1; the D gene is possibly TRBD1 (5 bases). V lost 5 bases, J lost 2 bases, and 15 bases lay in between. Germline CDR1 and CDR2: SQVTM and ANQGSEA. CDR3 size: 14 residues. CDR3 protein: CSVLTFKGNYGYTF. CDR3 DNA: TGCAGCGTTCTAACATTTAAGGGGAACTATGGCTACACCTTC. Supplemented by reference TRBV29-1 and TRBJ1-2, the full variable domain reads SAVISQKPSRDICQRGTSLTIQCQVDSQVTMMFWYRQQPGQSLTLIATANQGSEATYESGFVIDKFPISRPNLTFSTLTVSNMSPEDSSIYLCSVLTFKGNYGYTFGSGTRLTVV.

The chain combines TRBV27 with TRBJ2-5; D perhaps matches TRBD2 (6 bases). CDR1 and CDR2 from the germline V gene are MNHEY and SMNVEV (reference sequence). V was shortened by 5 bases and J by 2 bases, with 15 bases between the two germline ends. This CDR3 has 15 residues. CDR3 region: CASSRGWVKQETQYF. DNA for the CDR3: TGTGCCAGCAGTCGGGGGTGGGTTAAACAAGAGACCCAGTACTTC.

This sequence joins TRBV30 and TRBJ1-4; 7 nucleotides match TRBD1. The CDR3 is 13 amino acids. Germline V lookup: CDR1 GTSNPN, CDR2 SVGIG (reference sequence). V lost 2 bases and J lost 5; bases outside the gene matches: 2. The CDR3: CAWSRDSNEKLFF. The CDR3, as DNA: TGTGCCTGGAGTCGGGACAGCAATGAAAAACTGTTTTTT.

A few counts support this clone. The chain is built from TRBV6-5 and TRBJ1-5; tentative D call: TRBD1 (5 bases). The germline V gene encodes CDR1 MNHEY and CDR2 SVGAGI. The ends were cut back, 4 bases at V and 3 bases at J, with 7 bases in the middle. The CDR3 runs to 13 residues. CDR3 nucleotides: TGTGCCAGCAGTTTACAGGTCAATCAGCCCCAGCATTTT. This codes for CASSLQVNQPQHF.

This clone was seen just once. This CDR3 reads CASTTSNSYNSPLHF. For the CDR3, the DNA is TGTGCCAGCACTACCTCCAACTCCTATAATTCACCCCTCCACTTT. V gene TRBV2 combines with J gene TRBJ1-6; D is undetermined. The CDR3 is 15 residues long. V was clipped by 7 bases and J by 0 bases, with 10 bases between them. Germline V gene sequence: CDR1 SNHLY, CDR2 FYNNEI.

The V gene is TRBV5-6, the J gene TRBJ1-2, with a tentative D call TRBD1 (5 bases). Germline V gene sequence: CDR1 SGHDT, CDR2 YYEEEE. V gave up 4 bases and J gave up 5 bases, with 12 bases separating them. This CDR3 has 13 amino acids. CDR3: CASSPGGRYGYTF. The CDR3 DNA follows: TGTGCCAGCAGCCCCGGGGGGAGGTATGGCTACACCTTC. The full variable domain, with the rest looked up from reference TRBV5-6 and TRBJ1-2, is DAGVTQSPTHLIKTRGQQVTLRCSPKSGHDTVSWYQQALGQGPQFIFQYYEEEERQRGNFPDRFSGHQFPNYSSELNVNALLLGDSALYLCASSPGGRYGYTFGSGTRLTVV.

The chain couples TRBV4-2 to TRBJ1-4; D perhaps matches TRBD1 (6 bases). This CDR3 has 15 amino acids. The V gene's germline CDR1 is LGHNA and CDR2 YNFKEQ. V dropped 1 base and J dropped 7 bases, with 13 bases sitting between them. CDR3: CASSQGGRGGEKLFF. CDR3 bases: TGTGCCAGCAGCCAAGGGGGTAGGGGGGGTGAAAAACTGTTTTTT.

The chain uses TRBV15 and TRBJ2-6; D possibly corresponds to TRBD2 (6 bases). The CDR3 covers 15 residues. The germline V gene encodes CDR1 LNHNV and CDR2 YYDKDF (reference sequence). The V and J ends lost 4 bases and 2 bases respectively, with 9 bases between them. In DNA, the CDR3 is TGTGCCACCAGCACTGGGGGGACTGGGGCCAACGTCCTGACTTTC. Its translation is CATSTGGTGANVLTF. The full variable domain, rest sourced from reference TRBV15 and TRBJ2-6, is DAMVIQNPRYQVTQFGKPVTLSCSQTLNHNVMYWYQQKSSQAPKLLFHYYDKDFNNEADTPDNFQSRRPNTSFCFLDIRSPGLGDTAMYLCATSTGGTGANVLTFGAGSRLTVL.

The gene calls are TRBV2 and TRBJ2-7; 12 bases agree with TRBD2. This CDR3 is built from 13 residues. Germline-derived CDR1 and CDR2 are SNHLY and FYNNEI. With V trimmed by 10 bases and J by 1 base, 2 bases remained unmatched. CDR3 amino acids: CANGLAGSYEQYF. The CDR3 nucleotides are TGTGCCAACGGACTAGCGGGGTCCTACGAGCAGTACTTC.

This clone was observed a single time. This sequence joins TRBV18 and TRBJ1-2; weak D call: TRBD1 (5 bases). Per germline, CDR1 KGHSH and CDR2 LQKENI. The CDR3 totals 14 residues. V shed 5 bases and J shed 2 bases, with 12 bases lying between them. The CDR3 loop is CASSSGAGNYGYTF. The CDR3, as DNA: TGTGCCAGCTCATCTGGAGCAGGGAACTATGGCTACACCTTC.